Sequencing of this T cell receptor beta chain was carried out in a study of blood T cell repertoires in COVID-19. Study-level information: Researchers got acute and convalescent COVID-19 samples from the United States, Italy and Spain.

J lost 2 bases, V lost 2 bases, and 5 bases had no gene match. Germline-derived CDR1 and CDR2 are MNHEY and SVGAGI. This CDR3 contains 15 residues. Those enrolled, adults aged roughly 18 to 100 years, came from 24 US areas. As originally analysed: Nucleated cell number was recorded as an estimate derived from reference gene primer amplification. Sequenced by immunoSEQ multiplex PCR; TCRdb stores in-frame clones only, minus some. V, J and clone size were drawn from that table, and D and trimming were deduced from the DNA. The data contain about 240,000 clones, about 89% of them seen just once; the ten biggest clones take up over 4%. The count of this clone is one.

V gene TRBV6-5 combines with J gene TRBJ2-7, with TRBD2 matching 8 bases. The sequence was collected from a woman in her twenties or thirties who had recovered from COVID-19. The specimen sequenced was PBMCs or T cells enriched from blood (not recorded which). CDR3 region: CASSYDTSGTYEQYF. For the CDR3, the DNA is TGTGCCAGCAGTTACGACACTAGCGGAACCTACGAGCAGTACTTC.